This T cell receptor beta chain was documented in a study of response to subunit inactivated influenza vaccine. General study points: The authors proposed limited new T cell recruitment per seasonal influenza vaccination.

V was shortened by 4 bases and J by 0 bases, with 13 bases between the two germline ends. CDR1 and CDR2 from the germline V gene are SGHTA and FQGNSA. The CDR3 loop spans 17 amino acids. TCRdb itself ran the RT-PCR reads through MiXCR, one entry per CDR3 protein. The sample includes about 530,000 distinct CDR3 sequences, 12% seen only once; the top ten take roughly a tenth. There are a few counts of this clonotype. Its antigen remains unknown. The source of this sequence is a man in his fifties who received an inactivated influenza vaccine. V gene TRBV7-2 combines with J gene TRBJ1-6, with a possible D match to TRBD1 (6 bases). Specimen: PBMCs from blood, collected on the day of vaccination. The CDR3 spells CASSSPGQSSYNSPLHF. The CDR3 nucleotides are TGTGCCAGCAGCTCCCCGGGACAAAGCTCCTATAATTCACCCCTCCACTTT.